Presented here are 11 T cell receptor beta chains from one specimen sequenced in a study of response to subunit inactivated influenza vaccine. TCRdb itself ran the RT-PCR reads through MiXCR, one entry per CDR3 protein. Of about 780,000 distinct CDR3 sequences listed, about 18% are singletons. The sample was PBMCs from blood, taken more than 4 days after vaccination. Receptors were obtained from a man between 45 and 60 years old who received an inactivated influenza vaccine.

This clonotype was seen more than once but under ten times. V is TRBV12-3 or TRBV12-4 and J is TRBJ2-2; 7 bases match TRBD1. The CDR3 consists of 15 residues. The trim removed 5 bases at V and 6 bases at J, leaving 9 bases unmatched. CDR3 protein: CASSPQGNGPGELFF. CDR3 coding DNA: TGTGCCAGCAGTCCACAGGGGAATGGCCCCGGGGAGCTGTTTTTT.

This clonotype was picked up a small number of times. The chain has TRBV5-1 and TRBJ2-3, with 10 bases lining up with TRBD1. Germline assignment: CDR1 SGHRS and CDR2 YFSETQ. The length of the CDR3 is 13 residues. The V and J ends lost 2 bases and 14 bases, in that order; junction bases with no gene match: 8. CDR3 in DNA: TGCGCCAGCAGCTTTGGACAGGGGGATACAAGGTATTTT. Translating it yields CASSFGQGDTRYF.

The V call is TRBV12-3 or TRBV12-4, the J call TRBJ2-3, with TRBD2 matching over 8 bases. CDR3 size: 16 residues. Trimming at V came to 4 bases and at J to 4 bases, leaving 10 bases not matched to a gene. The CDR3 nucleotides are TGTGCCAGCAGTTCGACAAGGACTAGCTTCTCAGATACGCAGTATTTT. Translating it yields CASSSTRTSFSDTQYF.

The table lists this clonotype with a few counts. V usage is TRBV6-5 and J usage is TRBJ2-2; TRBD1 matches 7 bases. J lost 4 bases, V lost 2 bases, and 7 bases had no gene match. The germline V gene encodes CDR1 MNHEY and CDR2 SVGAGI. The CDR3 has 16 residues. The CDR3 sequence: CASSYRDRVGTGELFF. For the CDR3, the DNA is TGTGCCAGCAGTTACAGAGACAGGGTTGGCACCGGGGAGCTGTTTTTT.

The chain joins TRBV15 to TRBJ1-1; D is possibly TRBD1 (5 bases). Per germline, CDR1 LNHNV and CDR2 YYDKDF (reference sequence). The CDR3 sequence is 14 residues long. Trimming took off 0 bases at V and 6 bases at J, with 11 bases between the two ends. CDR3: CATSRDPRGSEAFF. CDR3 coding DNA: TGTGCCACCAGCAGAGATCCTCGGGGGTCTGAAGCTTTCTTT.

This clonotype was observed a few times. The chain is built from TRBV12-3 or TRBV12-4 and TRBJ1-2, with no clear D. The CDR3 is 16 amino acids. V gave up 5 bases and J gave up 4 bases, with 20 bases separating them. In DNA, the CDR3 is TGTGCCAGCAGTCGAAAGCGCAGCCTTTCAATCTATGGCTACACCTTC. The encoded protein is CASSRKRSLSIYGYTF.

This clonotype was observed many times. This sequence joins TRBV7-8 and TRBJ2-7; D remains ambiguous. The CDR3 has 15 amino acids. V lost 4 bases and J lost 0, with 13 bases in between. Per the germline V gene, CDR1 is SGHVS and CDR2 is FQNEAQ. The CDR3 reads CASSSRRFSSYEQYF. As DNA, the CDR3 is TGTGCCAGCAGCTCACGGCGATTCTCCTCCTACGAGCAGTACTTC.

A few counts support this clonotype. CDR3 amino acids: CASSSGEGYTF. The CDR3 DNA reads TGTGCCAGCAGTTCCGGCGAAGGCTACACCTTC. The chain employs TRBV12-3 or TRBV12-4 and TRBJ1-2; the D is unclear. CDR3 length: 11 residues. Trimming cost V 4 bases and J 8 bases, with 8 bases left between them.

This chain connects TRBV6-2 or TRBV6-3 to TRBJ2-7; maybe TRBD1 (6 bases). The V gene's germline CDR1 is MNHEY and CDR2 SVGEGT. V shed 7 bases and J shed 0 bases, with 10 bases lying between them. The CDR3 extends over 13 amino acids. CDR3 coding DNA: TGTGCCAGCAACCGGGACATCTCCTACGAGCAGTACTTC. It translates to CASNRDISYEQYF.

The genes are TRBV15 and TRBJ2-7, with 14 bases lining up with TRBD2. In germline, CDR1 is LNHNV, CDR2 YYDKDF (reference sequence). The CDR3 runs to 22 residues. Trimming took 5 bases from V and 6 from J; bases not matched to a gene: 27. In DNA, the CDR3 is TGTGCCACCAGCGACCGTTATTTCCCGGGACTAGCGGGAGTATCCTTGGTGCGCGAGCAGTACTTC. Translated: CATSDRYFPGLAGVSLVREQYF.

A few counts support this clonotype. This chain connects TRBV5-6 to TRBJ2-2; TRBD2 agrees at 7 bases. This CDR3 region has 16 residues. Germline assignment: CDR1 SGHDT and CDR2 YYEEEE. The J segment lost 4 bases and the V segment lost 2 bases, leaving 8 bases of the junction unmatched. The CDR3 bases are TGTGCCAGCAGCTTCGTTGGAGGGAGGGCCACCGGGGAGCTGTTTTTT. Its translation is CASSFVGGRATGELFF.